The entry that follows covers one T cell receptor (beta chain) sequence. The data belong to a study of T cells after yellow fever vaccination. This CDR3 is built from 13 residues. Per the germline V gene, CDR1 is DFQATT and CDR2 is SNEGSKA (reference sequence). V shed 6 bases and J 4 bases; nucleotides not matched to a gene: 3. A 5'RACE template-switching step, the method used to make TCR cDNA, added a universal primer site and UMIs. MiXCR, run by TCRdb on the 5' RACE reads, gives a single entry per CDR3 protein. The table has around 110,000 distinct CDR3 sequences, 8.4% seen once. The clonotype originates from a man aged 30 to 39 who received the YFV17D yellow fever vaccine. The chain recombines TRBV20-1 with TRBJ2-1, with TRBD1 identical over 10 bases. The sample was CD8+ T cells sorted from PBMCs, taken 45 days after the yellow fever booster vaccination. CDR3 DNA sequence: TGCAGTGCGGGACAGGGGATTTACAATGAGCAGTTCTTC. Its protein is CSAGQGIYNEQFF.